A single sample gave rise to the 31 T cell receptor beta chains below, sequenced in a study of Graves' ophthalmopathy and Graves' hyperthyroidism. The TCR beta CDR3 regions underwent amplification from RNA transcripts. The first-round RT-PCR employed HTBI primers together with the Qiagen OneStep RT-PCR kit. A multiplex PCR was then performed as the second round. TCRdb redid the calling of the multiplex PCR reads with MiXCR, one entry per CDR3 protein. This table holds about 400,000 distinct CDR3 sequences, around 18% found once. Sequencing was done on a sample of peripheral blood. The receptors shown here come from a woman aged 18-29 years with Graves' ophthalmopathy.

The gene calls are TRBV6-1 and TRBJ1-1; D is possibly TRBD1 (6 bases). The CDR3 spans 13 residues. From germline, CDR1 is MNHNS and CDR2 SASEGT. Trimming pared 6 bases from V and 12 bases from J, leaving 20 bases between. This CDR3 reads CASRSAGVRMTFF. The CDR3 region has the DNA TGTGCCAGCAGATCTGCAGGGGTCAGGATGACTTTCTTT.

This clonotype was seen many times. The chain carries TRBV4-2 and TRBJ1-5; D not certain. This CDR3 contains 16 residues. Germline CDR1 reads LGHNA; CDR2 reads YNFKEQ. The V end was cut by 1 base, the J end by 3 bases, with 13 bases between. Here the CDR3 reads CASSQGSVDPNQPQHF. The CDR3 DNA sequence: TGTGCCAGCAGCCAAGGATCAGTGGACCCCAATCAGCCCCAGCATTTT.

This clonotype occurred many times. The gene calls are TRBV6-1 and TRBJ2-7; D ambiguous. CDR1 MNHNS and CDR2 SASEGT come from the germline V gene. This CDR3 has 13 amino acids. V lost 0 bases and J lost 4, with 7 bases in between. CDR3 nucleotide sequence: TGTGCCAGCAGTGAAGCTTCCCTTTACGAGCAGTACTTC. It specifies CASSEASLYEQYF.

The table lists this clonotype with many counts. This rearrangement joins TRBV11-2 to TRBJ2-5, with 9 bases matching TRBD1. Germline values: CDR1 SGHAT, CDR2 FQNNGV. The CDR3 has 17 amino acids. V gave up 1 base and J gave up 6 bases; unmatched junction bases: 12. CDR3 nucleotides: TGTGCCAGCAGCTTAGGCGTGGGACAGGGCTATTCAAAGACCCAGTACTTC. It is translated as CASSLGVGQGYSKTQYF. Variable domain in full (rest from reference TRBV11-2 and TRBJ2-5): EAGVAQSPRYKIIEKRQSVAFWCNPISGHATLYWYQQILGQGPKLLIQFQNNGVVDDSQLPKDRFSAERLKGVDSTLKIQPAKLEDSAVYLCASSLGVGQGYSKTQYFGPGTRLLVL.

This clonotype showed up many times. This chain connects TRBV6-5 to TRBJ2-7; possible D gene TRBD2, 6 bases. Per germline, CDR1 MNHEY and CDR2 SVGAGI. Trimming removed 0 bases from V and 2 bases from J, with 14 bases in between. The CDR3 contains 16 residues. The CDR3 loop reads CASSYSFRGATYEQYF. CDR3 nucleotides: TGTGCCAGCAGTTACTCGTTCCGCGGGGCTACCTACGAGCAGTACTTC.

This sequence joins TRBV7-2 and TRBJ2-5, with D possibly TRBD1 on 5 matching bases. Trimming pared 1 base from V and 6 bases from J, leaving 18 bases between. The CDR3 runs 16 residues. Germline CDR1 reads SGHTA; CDR2 reads FQGNSA. In nucleotides, the CDR3 is TGTGCCAGCAGCTTAGTGGGGTCAGGGCTTGTTCAGACCCAGTACTTC. Encoded protein: CASSLVGSGLVQTQYF.

This chain links TRBV19 with TRBJ1-6; a weak D match, TRBD1 (5 bases). The V end was cut by 5 bases, the J end by 11 bases, with 25 bases between. CDR1 LNHDA and CDR2 SQIVND come from the germline V gene (reference sequence). The CDR3 sequence is 17 residues long. The CDR3 DNA reads as TGTGCCAGTAGTCCCGCCCAGGGACCCTTGCGGACGGCACCCCTCCACTTT. Translating it yields CASSPAQGPLRTAPLHF.

This clonotype has a count of ten or more. The rearrangement uses TRBV11-2 and TRBJ2-7; tentatively, D is TRBD2 (5 bases). Between the trimmed V and J ends, which lost 4 bases and 2 bases, there was a span of 21 bases. This CDR3 has 17 amino acids. Germline V gene lookup returns CDR1 SGHAT and CDR2 FQNNGV. The CDR3 DNA sequence: TGTGCCAGCAGCTCTAAGGTCGGTGCGAGGGCTCCCTACGAGCAGTACTTC. Residues: CASSSKVGARAPYEQYF.

This clonotype was seen repeatedly, ten times or more. The chain recombines TRBV7-2 with TRBJ2-5, with D perhaps TRBD2 (5 bases). The CDR3 sequence is 16 residues long. Germline V gives CDR1 SGHTA, CDR2 FQGNSA. Trimming cost V 4 bases and J 1 base, with 16 bases left between them. CDR3 residues: CASSYPFGVPQETQYF. In nucleotides, the CDR3 is TGTGCCAGCAGCTACCCTTTCGGGGTCCCCCAAGAGACCCAGTACTTC.

The J gene is TRBJ1-1, the V gene TRBV29-1, with a tentative D call TRBD1 (5 bases). This CDR3 contains 13 residues. The ends were cut back, 4 bases at V and 0 bases at J, with 9 bases in the middle. CDR1 SQVTM and CDR2 ANQGSEA come from the germline V gene. The CDR3 DNA reads TGCAGCGTTGGGGAGACAGTGAACACTGAAGCTTTCTTT. Protein product: CSVGETVNTEAFF. Full variable domain (rest looked up from reference TRBV29-1 and TRBJ1-1): SAVISQKPSRDICQRGTSLTIQCQVDSQVTMMFWYRQQPGQSLTLIATANQGSEATYESGFVIDKFPISRPNLTFSTLTVSNMSPEDSSIYLCSVGETVNTEAFFGQGTRLTVV.

This clonotype was recorded at least ten times. This chain connects TRBV30 to TRBJ1-2; D gene uncertain. Trimming left V 0 bases short and J 8 bases short, with 16 bases between. CDR3 length: 14 amino acids. The germline V gene encodes CDR1 GTSNPN and CDR2 SVGIG (reference sequence). CDR3 loop: CAWSVAPRIAGYTF. CDR3 DNA: TGTGCCTGGAGTGTAGCCCCCCGGATAGCCGGCTACACCTTC.

This clonotype was detected many times. The chain carries TRBV3-1 and TRBJ1-2, with 7 bases matching TRBD1. Germline V gives CDR1 LGHDT, CDR2 YNNKEL (reference sequence). This CDR3 comprises 14 residues. The trim removed 3 bases at V and 7 bases at J, leaving 8 bases unmatched. CDR3 sequence reads: CASSHRDSQLGYTF. DNA of the CDR3: TGTGCCAGCAGCCACCGGGACAGCCAGCTTGGCTACACCTTC.

This clonotype was seen many times. J is TRBJ2-3 and V is TRBV7-3; TRBD1 matches 8 bases. Trimming removed 2 bases from V and 1 base from J; junction bases left unmatched: 5. The CDR3 is 16 residues long. Germline CDR1 and CDR2: SGHTA and FQGTGA. The CDR3 sequence is CASSLGKTGGTDTQYF. CDR3 nucleotides: TGTGCCAGCAGCTTAGGGAAGACAGGGGGCACAGATACGCAGTATTTT.

The chain has TRBV29-1 and TRBJ2-5; TRBD2 is a possible D gene (5 bases). Per germline, CDR1 SQVTM and CDR2 ANQGSEA. V was trimmed by 7 bases and J by 5 bases, leaving 14 bases between them. The CDR3 length is 12 residues. The DNA of the CDR3 is TGCAGCGCTCTACTCCCGGGGGAGACCCAGTACTTC. It specifies CSALLPGETQYF.

The CDR3 bases are TGTGCCAGCAGCGGACAGGGTATAGGCACCGGGGAGCTGTTTTTT. Amino acid sequence: CASSGQGIGTGELFF. V usage is TRBV11-2 and J usage is TRBJ2-2, with 8 bases that match TRBD1. Per the germline V gene, CDR1 is SGHAT and CDR2 is FQNNGV. V shed 5 bases and J 4 bases; nucleotides not matched to a gene: 6. The CDR3 covers 15 residues.

This clonotype appeared many times. The V gene is TRBV29-1, the J gene TRBJ2-7; D unresolved. V lost 3 bases and J 2 bases, leaving 11 bases between the germline ends. This CDR3 is built from 13 residues. The germline V gene has CDR1 SQVTM and CDR2 ANQGSEA. The CDR3 bases are TGCAGCGTTGAGAGACCGAACGCCTACGAGCAGTACTTC. Translated: CSVERPNAYEQYF.

This clonotype was found many times. The V and J genes are TRBV19 and TRBJ1-2; D unclear. The V and J ends lost 6 bases and 2 bases respectively, with 10 bases between them. CDR1 is LNHDA, CDR2 SQIVND, per germline (reference sequence). The CDR3 runs to 13 residues. The CDR3 reads CASSPLSNYGYTF. The CDR3 DNA reads as TGTGCCAGTAGCCCCCTCTCAAACTATGGCTACACCTTC. Complete variable domain (other parts from reference TRBV19 and TRBJ1-2): DGGITQSPKYLFRKEGQNVTLSCEQNLNHDAMYWYRQDPGQGLRLIYYSQIVNDFQKGDIAEGYSVSREKKESFPLTVTSAQKNPTAFYLCASSPLSNYGYTFGSGTRLTVV.

This clonotype was seen ten or more times. The chain employs TRBV5-1 and TRBJ1-1; tentatively, D is TRBD1 (6 bases). The CDR3 is made up of 11 amino acids. Trimming removed 6 bases from V and 9 bases from J, with 12 bases in between. Per the germline V gene, CDR1 is SGHRS and CDR2 is YFSETQ. The CDR3 DNA reads as TGCGCCAGCACGGAGGGGGTGAAAGCTTTCTTT. Translation: CASTEGVKAFF.

At least ten counts were recorded for this clonotype. One end of the junction is discordant with germline, which a read error may explain. This sequence joins TRBV18 and TRBJ1-6; D uncertain. Germline V gene lookup returns CDR1 KGHSH and CDR2 LQKENI. The CDR3 runs to 14 residues. CDR3 amino acids: CASSPRGPYSPLHF. In nucleotides, the CDR3 is TGTGCCAGCTCTCCACGCGGTCCGTATTCACCCCTCCACTTT.

This clonotype was seen at least ten times. This sequence joins TRBV4-3 and TRBJ1-1, with D uncertain. The CDR3 sequence is 15 residues long. Trimming shortened V by 0 bases and J by 0 bases, and 8 bases separated the two germline ends. Germline V gene lookup returns CDR1 LGHNA and CDR2 YSLEER. CDR3 residues: CASSQEVLMNTEAFF. CDR3 DNA: TGCGCCAGCAGCCAAGAGGTCCTCATGAACACTGAAGCTTTCTTT.

This clonotype occurred many times. This chain connects TRBV28 to TRBJ2-2, with 7 bases aligning to TRBD2. V was pared by 5 bases and J by 5 bases, with 11 bases of the junction left unmatched. The germline CDR1 and CDR2 sequences are MDHEN and SYDVKM. The length of the CDR3 is 16 residues. CDR3 DNA: TGTGCCAGCAGTATATCAAGCGGGGTAGGGACCGGGGAGCTGTTTTTT. Amino acids: CASSISSGVGTGELFF. Looking up the rest from reference TRBV28 and TRBJ2-2 gives the full variable domain: DVKVTQSSRYLVKRTGEKVFLECVQDMDHENMFWYRQDPGLGLRLIYFSYDVKMKEKGDIPEGYSVSREKKERFSLILESASTNQTSMYLCASSISSGVGTGELFFGEGSRLTVL.

This clonotype has a count of ten or more. The CDR3, as DNA: TGCAGTGCTAGACAGACCCCATCAATTACGACTGAAGCTTTCTTT. It specifies CSARQTPSITTEAFF. This chain connects TRBV20-1 to TRBJ1-1; D unresolved. Per germline, CDR1 DFQATT and CDR2 SNEGSKA (reference sequence). The CDR3 sequence is 15 residues long. Trimming cost V 2 bases and J 5 bases, with 18 bases left between them.

The CDR3 here is CASTLGSLYEQYF. As DNA, the CDR3 is TGTGCCAGCACTCTAGGTTCCCTCTACGAGCAGTACTTC. This chain connects TRBV6-1 to TRBJ2-7; no definite D call. This CDR3 contains 13 residues. Germline V gives CDR1 MNHNS, CDR2 SASEGT. Trimming removed 7 bases from V and 3 bases from J, with 13 bases in between.

Ten or more counts support this clonotype. V and J are TRBV20-1 and TRBJ2-7, with D maybe TRBD2 (6 bases). The CDR3 totals 15 residues. The germline V gene encodes CDR1 DFQATT and CDR2 SNEGSKA (reference sequence). V was pared by 2 bases and J by 5 bases, with 19 bases between. The CDR3 loop reads CSARSIAVIFNEQYF. Written as DNA, the CDR3 is TGCAGTGCTAGATCGATAGCGGTTATCTTCAACGAGCAGTACTTC.

This clonotype was found many times. The chain carries TRBV6-5 and TRBJ2-7, with D tentatively TRBD2 (7 bases). The CDR3 spans 17 residues. Germline assignment: CDR1 MNHEY and CDR2 SVGAGI. The V and J ends lost 0 bases and 2 bases respectively, with 17 bases between them. CDR3 amino acids: CASSYSKGGPYTYEQYF. CDR3 nucleotides: TGTGCCAGCAGTTACTCCAAGGGGGGGCCGTATACCTACGAGCAGTACTTC.

This CDR3 is CASSVQPSNTEAFF. CDR3 coding DNA: TGTGCCAGCAGTGTCCAGCCTTCTAACACTGAAGCTTTCTTT. The chain is built from TRBV28 and TRBJ1-1; D not certain. Germline values: CDR1 MDHEN, CDR2 SYDVKM. Trimming removed 5 bases at V and 2 bases at J, with 12 bases between. The CDR3 loop spans 14 amino acids.

This clonotype was seen many times. The chain combines TRBV6-2 or TRBV6-3 with TRBJ1-1; D not resolved. Germline V lookup: CDR1 MNHEY, CDR2 SVGEGT. V gave up 2 bases and J gave up 9 bases, with 19 bases separating them. This CDR3 has 15 residues. DNA of the CDR3: TGTGCCAGCAGTTACGCGGGTCAGGATAATATGCAAGCTTTCTTT. As protein: CASSYAGQDNMQAFF.

The V and J genes are TRBV7-9 and TRBJ1-3, with D uncertain. This CDR3 is built from 13 residues. Germline CDR1 SEHNR, CDR2 FQNEAQ (reference sequence). Trimming removed 7 bases at V and 1 base at J, with 8 bases between. The CDR3, as DNA: TGTGCCAGCATCAGGAGTTCTGGAAACACCATATATTTT. This encodes CASIRSSGNTIYF. Complete variable domain (other parts from reference TRBV7-9 and TRBJ1-3): DTGVSQNPRHKITKRGQNVTFRCDPISEHNRLYWYRQTLGQGPEFLTYFQNEAQLEKSRLLSDRFSAERPKGSFSTLEIQRTEQGDSAMYLCASIRSSGNTIYFGEGSWLTVV.

The V call is TRBV6-2 or TRBV6-3, the J call TRBJ2-5, with D possibly being TRBD2 (5 bases). The CDR3 contains 14 residues. Germline values: CDR1 MNHEY, CDR2 SVGEGT. V lost 7 bases and J 1 base, leaving 13 bases between the germline ends. Here the CDR3 reads CASKEASPQETQYF. CDR3 in DNA: TGTGCCAGCAAGGAGGCCTCGCCCCAAGAGACCCAGTACTTC.

This clonotype was observed many times. The CDR3 spells CASSSDRGLSYEQYF. The CDR3 DNA reads as TGTGCCAGCAGTTCTGACAGGGGGCTCTCCTACGAGCAGTACTTC. The chain has TRBV6-2 or TRBV6-3 and TRBJ2-7; 10 bases are shared with TRBD1. The CDR3 has 15 residues. Germline values: CDR1 MNHEY, CDR2 SVGEGT. Germline trimming cut 4 bases from V and 0 bases from J; bases unmatched to any gene: 3.

Ten or more counts support this clonotype. The chain is built from TRBV4-3 and TRBJ2-7, with 7 bases that match TRBD1. The V gene's germline CDR1 is LGHNA and CDR2 YSLEER. The V gene end was trimmed by 3 bases and the J gene end by 3 bases; junction bases not matched to a gene: 11. The CDR3 covers 16 residues. In DNA, the CDR3 is TGCGCCAGCAGCCAGGTGACAGGGTTTAGTCTCTACGAGCAGTACTTC. Its protein product is CASSQVTGFSLYEQYF.